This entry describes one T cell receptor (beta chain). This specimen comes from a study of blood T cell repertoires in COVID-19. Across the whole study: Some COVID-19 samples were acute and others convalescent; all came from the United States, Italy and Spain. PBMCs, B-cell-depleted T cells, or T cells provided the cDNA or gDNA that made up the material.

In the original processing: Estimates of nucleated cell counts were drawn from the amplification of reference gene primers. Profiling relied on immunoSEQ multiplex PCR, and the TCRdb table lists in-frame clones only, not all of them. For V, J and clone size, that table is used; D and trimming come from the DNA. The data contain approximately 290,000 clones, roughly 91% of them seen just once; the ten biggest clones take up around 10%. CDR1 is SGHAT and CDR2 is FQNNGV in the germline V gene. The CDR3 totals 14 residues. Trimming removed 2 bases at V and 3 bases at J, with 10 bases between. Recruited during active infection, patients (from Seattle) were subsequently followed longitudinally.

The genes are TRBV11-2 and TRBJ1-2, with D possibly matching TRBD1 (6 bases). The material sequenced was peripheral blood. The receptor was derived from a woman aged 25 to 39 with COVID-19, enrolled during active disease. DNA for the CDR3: TGTGCCAGCAGCTTACCAGGGGCGGACTATGGCTACACCTTC. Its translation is CASSLPGADYGYTF. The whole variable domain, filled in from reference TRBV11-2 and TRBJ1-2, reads EAGVAQSPRYKIIEKRQSVAFWCNPISGHATLYWYQQILGQGPKLLIQFQNNGVVDDSQLPKDRFSAERLKGVDSTLKIQPAKLEDSAVYLCASSLPGADYGYTFGSGTRLTVV.